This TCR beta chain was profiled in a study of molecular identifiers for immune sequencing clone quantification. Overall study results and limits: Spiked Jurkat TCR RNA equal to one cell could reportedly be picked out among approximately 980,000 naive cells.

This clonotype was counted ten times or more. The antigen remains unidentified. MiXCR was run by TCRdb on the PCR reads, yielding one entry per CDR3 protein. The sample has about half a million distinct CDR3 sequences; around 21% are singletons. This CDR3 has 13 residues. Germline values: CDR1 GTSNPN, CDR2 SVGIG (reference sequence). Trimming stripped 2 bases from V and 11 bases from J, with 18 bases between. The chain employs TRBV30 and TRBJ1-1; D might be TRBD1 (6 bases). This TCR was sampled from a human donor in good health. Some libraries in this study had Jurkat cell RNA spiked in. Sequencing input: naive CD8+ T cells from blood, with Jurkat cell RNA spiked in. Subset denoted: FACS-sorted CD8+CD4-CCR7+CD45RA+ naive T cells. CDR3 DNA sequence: TGTGCCTGGAGTATTGAGGGGGTAACTTTCGCTTTCTTT. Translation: CAWSIEGVTFAFF.